This entry is about one TCR beta chain. The clone's antigen remains unknown. Qualities for individual bases were not recorded, and no much larger clone is one base off. This record comes from a study of OX40 agonist ivuxolimab in advanced cancers. As for the study more broadly: The costimulatory receptor OX40 (CD134) was targeted by ivuxolimab, a fully human IgG2 agonistic monoclonal antibody. Intravenous ivuxolimab was administered to patients every 2 weeks at six dose levels: 0.01, 0.1, 0.3, 1.5, 3 and 10 mg/kg. Of the approximately 50 patients in dose escalation, 19 had hepatocellular carcinoma, some 15 had melanoma, 9 had renal cell carcinoma and 9 had head and neck cancer. In the dose-escalation cohort, 82.7% of patients were male, and the mean age was approximately 55 years, with a range of roughly 20 to 80. Prior anti-PD-1, anti-PD-L1 or anti-CTLA-4 therapy was permitted, and 40% to 50% of dose-escalation patients had received checkpoint inhibitors. Three dose-escalation patients achieved partial responses, one with hepatocellular carcinoma and two with cutaneous melanoma. The purpose of peripheral TCRbeta sequencing was to test whether ivuxolimab changed TCR sequence diversity and led to clonal T-cell expansion. The paper reports the monotherapy dose-escalation portion (N = 52 patients) of the phase I ivuxolimab trial. Beyond this particular receptor, the publication reports: Antigen specificity was not determined for the clonally expanded peripheral T cells. After ivuxolimab, more expanded clones were found on average in CD8+ T cells than in CD4+ T cells. At doses of 0.1 to 3.0 mg/kg, clonal expansion of both CD4+ and CD8+ T cells in blood was seen between baseline and week 6. Partial responders in the 0.1-3.0 mg/kg groups had among the lowest normalized peripheral clonal expansion, especially among CD8+ T cells. Low levels of normalized T-cell clonal expansion were also seen in some nonresponding patients.

The trial excluded patients who had a history of autoimmune disease or were on systemic immunosuppression. In every dose cohort, peripheral blood was drawn for TCR sequencing at baseline, cycle 4 day 1, and cycle 7 day 1. Samples were obtained from an open-label, multicenter, first-in-human phase I dose-escalation trial of ivuxolimab. Adults with locally advanced or metastatic melanoma, renal cell, hepatocellular, or head and neck squamous cell carcinoma were enrolled in the trial. Before TCR sequencing, CD4+ and CD8+ T cells were separately sorted from peripheral blood. For sequencing of the TCRbeta CDR3 region, genomic DNA was extracted from the sorted cells. The immunoSEQ Assay was used to sequence the TCRbeta CDR3 regions. TCRdb mirrors the immuneACCESS table, restricted to in-frame sequences. Some clones are absent from its copies; in checked studies, under half trace to an unresolved V gene, and the reason for the others is unknown. Present in this sample are 52,000 or so clones, approximately 82% of which were seen just once. The top ten clones comprise about 3.8% of the sample.

The sequence was collected from an adult with an advanced solid tumor such as melanoma, head and neck, liver or kidney cancer. The sample here was CD4+ or CD8+ T cells sorted from blood, taken in a trial of the OX40 agonist ivuxolimab.

Here is the DNA: TGTGCCAGCTCACCCCAAAATAGCGGGGGGGCACGGGAGCAGTTCTTC. This encodes CASSPQNSGGAREQFF. The chain is made from TRBV18 and TRBJ2-1; a stretch of 11 junction bases matches TRBD2. Trimming removed 3 bases from V and 10 bases from J; the gene matches leave 11 bases unexplained. The CDR3, cysteine through phenylalanine, is 16 amino acids long. Solely the CDR3 DNA is kept, with 48 bases framed from the first base. The germline V gene yields KGHSH for CDR1 and LQKENI for CDR2.